These T cell receptor beta chains were read from a single sample in a study of OX40 agonist ivuxolimab in advanced cancers. The assay was immunoSEQ multiplex PCR, and TCRdb's table has in-frame clones only and misses some. This sample has about 82,000 clones, with 90% to 95% found just once. Material: CD4+ or CD8+ T cells sorted from blood, obtained in a trial of the OX40 agonist ivuxolimab. The receptors were gathered from an adult with an advanced solid tumor such as melanoma, head and neck, liver or kidney cancer. Each CDR3 is given with its conserved first and last residue. The D gene is left open where the match is weak.

cdr3_length | v_call | d_call | cdr3_aa
16 | TRBV21-1 | NA | CASSKTSGTSTDTQYF
14 | TRBV7-2 | NA | CASSLARGAGTQYF
15 | TRBV5-6 | NA | CASSIRQLSSYEQYF
13 | TRBV30 | NA | CAWIAGANTEAFF
16 | TRBV4-1 | TRBD2 | CASSQETSGITGELFF
13 | TRBV11-2 | NA | CASSLGRENEQFF
13 | TRBV6-6 | NA | CASRPTGVTEAFF
15 | TRBV28 | NA | CASTPGGISNQPQHF
14 | TRBV28 | NA | CASSFMVLGTEAFF
12 | TRBV11-2 | NA | CASSLQPYEQYF
14 | TRBV5-1 | NA | CASEGLGNTGELFF
13 | TRBV2 | NA | CASSEARGTEAFF
17 | TRBV5-1 | TRBD2 | CASSLEVPAGDTGELFF
13 | TRBV28 | NA | CASGDLSGNTIYF
15 | TRBV6-6 | NA | CASTLGRLTGNTIYF
16 | TRBV4-1 | NA | CASSQDGGGGAETQYF
16 | TRBV5-1 | TRBD2 | CASSTGLAGNTGELFF
13 | TRBV2 | NA | CASDTGLTGELFF
15 | TRBV5-1 | NA | CASSSTGHYQETQYF
15 | TRBV5-4 | NA | CASSLAGGSWYGYTF
13 | TRBV5-1 | NA | CASSFYMGTEAFF
15 | TRBV29-1 | NA | CSVIVGLIAKNIQYF
17 | TRBV28 | TRBD1 | CASRRRTGIDHDYGYTF
17 | TRBV7-2 | TRBD1 | CASSLTSLGQGGTEAFF
14 | TRBV2 | NA | CASSRTGGTTEAFF
14 | TRBV18 | NA | CASSPPMGGETQYF
14 | TRBV19 | NA | CASSEFGGDYGYTF
15 | TRBV10-3 | NA | CAISSGRDKTYEQYF
15 | TRBV5-4 | NA | CASSLDWGVYTEAFF
12 | TRBV9 | NA | CASGDIGREQYF
21 | TRBV18 | NA | CASSPQYFQGGSGTNTGELFF
15 | TRBV7-9 | TRBD2 | CASSPTSGSTDTQYF
13 | TRBV27 | NA | CASSWGGAQPQHF
13 | TRBV7-9 | TRBD1 | CASSQSDRARQYF
15 | TRBV5-8 | TRBD1 | CASSLMTGGRWEQYF
13 | TRBV6-1 | NA | CASSVVGIDTQYF
16 | TRBV14 | NA | CASSRVVGPPYNEQFF
16 | TRBV5-1 | NA | CASSPGTLVFTDTQYF
15 | TRBV2 | NA | CASTAYPDSGLEQYF
15 | TRBV6-1 | TRBD1 | CASTGTGGYTGELFF
13 | TRBV28 | NA | CASLGVFNTEAFF
14 | TRBV5-1 | NA | CASSLEAGSYEQYF
17 | TRBV5-4 | TRBD2 | CASSLGGGPSSYNEQFF
16 | TRBV6-1 | TRBD2 | CASSEFATSGTNEQFF
15 | TRBV5-1 | TRBD2 | CASSLGEAGRETQYF